Following are 20 T cell receptor beta chains from one sample sequenced in a study of identical twins. One entry per CDR3 protein results from TCRdb running MiXCR on the 5' RACE reads. The profile shows hundreds of thousands of distinct CDR3 sequences, around a sixth of them singletons. This same sample was also taken into another study, of T cells expressing NK-cell markers.

The sequencing input was PBMCs. The receptors come from a woman under 30 in good health.

The chain couples TRBV9 to TRBJ2-5, with a possible D match to TRBD2 (6 bases). V was pared by 1 base and J by 5 bases, with 12 bases between. This CDR3 has 14 residues. The germline gives CDR1 SGDLS, CDR2 YYNGEE. The CDR3 DNA reads TGTGCCAGCAGCGTAAGCGGGCTCCGGGAGACCCAGTACTTC. Protein sequence: CASSVSGLRETQYF.

The table lists this clonotype with a few counts. The V gene is TRBV7-2, the J gene TRBJ2-7; tentative D call: TRBD1 (6 bases). The CDR3 is 14 amino acids. Germline values: CDR1 SGHTA, CDR2 FQGNSA. The V gene lost 3 bases and the J gene lost 2 bases, with 11 bases spanning the gap. CDR3 nucleotide sequence: TGTGCCAGCAGCTTGACAGGAGTGGCCTACGAGCAGTACTTC. This codes for CASSLTGVAYEQYF.

This rearrangement joins TRBV20-1 to TRBJ2-4; TRBD2 aligns across 7 bases. V lost 3 bases, J lost 10 bases, and 12 bases stayed unmatched. This CDR3 comprises 14 residues. Germline CDR1 DFQATT, CDR2 SNEGSKA (reference sequence). The CDR3 reads CSASGAGTTSIQYF. CDR3 DNA: TGCAGTGCTAGCGGCGCCGGGACTACCTCAATTCAGTACTTC.

The J gene is TRBJ2-7, the V gene TRBV6-1; D call uncertain. CDR1 is MNHNS and CDR2 is SASEGT in the germline V gene. CDR3 length equals 15 residues. With 6 bases removed from V and 0 bases from J, the gap between germline ends came to 15 bases. DNA of the CDR3: TGTGCCAGCAGCGCTATGACGACCCTCTCCTACGAGCAGTACTTC. Protein: CASSAMTTLSYEQYF.

There are many counts of this clonotype. The V gene is TRBV10-3, the J gene TRBJ1-1; D is perhaps TRBD1 (6 bases). The length of the CDR3 is 13 residues. Germline V lookup: CDR1 ENHRY, CDR2 SYGVKD. V lost 3 bases to trimming and J lost 3 bases, with 8 bases between them. The chain's CDR3 is CAISEQGYTEAFF. The DNA for the CDR3 is TGTGCCATCAGTGAACAGGGCTACACTGAAGCTTTCTTT.

This clonotype came up a few times. The chain couples TRBV7-2 to TRBJ2-4, with 7 nucleotides matching TRBD2. With 4 bases clipped from V and 0 bases from J, the junction kept 9 bases outside the gene matches. In germline, CDR1 is SGHTA, CDR2 FQGNSA. The CDR3 totals 17 residues. CDR3 protein: CASSSHREGLAKNIQYF. In DNA form, the CDR3 reads TGTGCCAGCAGCTCGCATAGGGAGGGCTTAGCCAAAAACATTCAGTACTTC.

This clonotype came up a few times. The chain has TRBV12-5 and TRBJ2-1, with TRBD2 identical over 9 bases. The CDR3 runs to 18 residues. V lost 1 base to trimming and J lost 0 bases; unmatched junction nucleotides: 7. Germline values: CDR1 LGHNT, CDR2 FRNRAP. Written as DNA, the CDR3 is TGTGCTAGTGGTTTGGGGATAGCGGGGGTAAGCTCCTACAATGAGCAGTTCTTC. Protein product: CASGLGIAGVSSYNEQFF.

The J gene is TRBJ2-7, the V gene TRBV20-1; the D gene could be TRBD1 or TRBD2 (7 bases each). Germline CDR1 and CDR2: DFQATT and SNEGSKA (reference sequence). The CDR3 is 14 amino acids. Trimming stripped 4 bases from V and 6 bases from J, with 19 bases between. The CDR3 nucleotides read TGCAGTGCTAATAGGGGAGGGGGCGAGGCCGAGCAGTACTTC. It codes for CSANRGGGEAEQYF.

The rearrangement joins TRBV20-1 to TRBJ1-1; D is unresolved. CDR1 and CDR2 (germline): DFQATT, SNEGSKA (reference sequence). The CDR3 loop spans 11 amino acids. V shed 6 bases and J shed 6 bases, with 11 bases lying between them. CDR3 region: CSANGVSEAFF. The CDR3 DNA is TGCAGTGCGAATGGCGTTTCTGAAGCTTTCTTT.

This clonotype was counted between two and nine times. J is TRBJ2-6 and V is TRBV5-1, with 7 bases aligning to TRBD1. This CDR3 comprises 17 residues. V lost 1 base to trimming and J lost 0 bases; unmatched junction nucleotides: 4. Looked up from germline, CDR1 is SGHRS and CDR2 is YFSETQ. The DNA for the CDR3 is TGCGCCAGCAGCTTGCAGGGGGAAAGCTCTGGGGCCAACGTCCTGACTTTC. This codes for CASSLQGESSGANVLTF.

The chain has TRBV5-1 and TRBJ2-6, with 8 nucleotides matching TRBD1. With 1 base clipped from V and 0 bases from J, the junction kept 6 bases outside the gene matches. The germline V gene encodes CDR1 SGHRS and CDR2 YFSETQ. The CDR3 is 18 residues long. CDR3 in DNA: TGCGCCAGCAGCTTGCAGGGGGCGCGATTCTCTGGGGCCAACGTCCTGACTTTC. As protein: CASSLQGARFSGANVLTF.

V is TRBV2 and J is TRBJ2-7; D unclear. Trimming pared 3 bases from V and 6 bases from J, leaving 3 bases between. The V gene's germline CDR1 is SNHLY and CDR2 FYNNEI. The CDR3 length is 10 residues. The CDR3: CASSEVEQYF. The DNA for the CDR3 is TGTGCCAGCAGTGAGGTCGAGCAGTACTTC.

This clonotype was seen a handful of times. The rearrangement links TRBV10-3 to TRBJ1-1; 7 bases line up with TRBD1. Unmatched junction bases numbered 5, after V lost 2 bases and J lost 5 bases. Per germline, CDR1 ENHRY and CDR2 SYGVKD. The CDR3 length is 14 residues. In nucleotides, the CDR3 is TGTGCCATCAGTGAGGTCAGGGGGAGGACTGAAGCTTTCTTT. Protein: CAISEVRGRTEAFF.

This clonotype showed up just a few times. The genes are TRBV5-1 and TRBJ2-3, with a possible D match to TRBD2 (5 bases). Trimming removed 1 base at V and 2 bases at J, with 14 bases between. Germline V lookup: CDR1 SGHRS, CDR2 YFSETQ. The CDR3 totals 16 residues. The CDR3 protein is CASSLLEGKDTDTQYF. The CDR3 nucleotides are TGCGCCAGCAGCTTGTTAGAGGGCAAAGACACAGATACGCAGTATTTT.

The chain is built from TRBV5-6 and TRBJ1-2, with 7 bases lining up with TRBD1. The trim removed 4 bases at V and 2 bases at J, leaving 5 bases unmatched. The CDR3 totals 14 residues. Looked up from germline, CDR1 is SGHDT and CDR2 is YYEEEE. The CDR3 sequence: CASSQKTGNYGYTF. In DNA form, the CDR3 reads TGTGCCAGCAGCCAAAAGACAGGGAACTATGGCTACACCTTC.

This rearrangement joins TRBV20-1 to TRBJ2-7; D is ambiguous. V shed 1 base and J shed 3 bases, with 7 bases lying between them. CDR3 length: 12 residues. The germline CDR1 and CDR2 sequences are DFQATT and SNEGSKA (reference sequence). As DNA, the CDR3 is TGCAGTGCTAGAGGCAGGTTCTACGAGCAGTACTTC. This encodes CSARGRFYEQYF.

V and J are TRBV28 and TRBJ2-1, with D perhaps given as TRBD1 or TRBD2 (5 bases each). CDR1 is MDHEN and CDR2 is SYDVKM in the germline V gene. V lost 6 bases and J 10 bases, leaving 19 bases between the germline ends. The CDR3 covers 14 residues. The CDR3 is CASSVPYLGAEQFF. CDR3 coding DNA: TGTGCCAGCAGCGTACCTTACCTCGGGGCAGAGCAGTTCTTC.

This clonotype was recorded many times. The V gene is TRBV5-1, the J gene TRBJ2-5, with 7 bases lining up with TRBD2. CDR3 length equals 15 residues. Germline V gene data show CDR1 as SGHRS and CDR2 as YFSETQ. The J segment lost 3 bases and the V segment lost 0 bases, leaving 5 bases of the junction unmatched. CDR3 sequence: CASSLAAGDEETQYF. The DNA for the CDR3 is TGCGCCAGCAGCTTGGCCGCGGGGGACGAAGAGACCCAGTACTTC.

The J gene is TRBJ1-2, the V gene TRBV20-1; the D is unclear. The CDR3 runs to 12 residues. Trimming removed 3 bases at V and 2 bases at J, with 7 bases between. CDR1 is DFQATT and CDR2 is SNEGSKA in the germline V gene (reference sequence). The CDR3 DNA follows: TGCAGTGCTAGGGTTGTCAACTATGGCTACACCTTC. Protein product: CSARVVNYGYTF.

This clonotype was found a few times. The chain links TRBV20-1 to TRBJ2-6; TRBD1 matches 7 bases. The V segment lost 6 bases and the J segment 2 bases; nucleotides outside the gene matches: 4. Looked up from germline, CDR1 is DFQATT and CDR2 is SNEGSKA (reference sequence). The CDR3 is 14 residues long. CDR3: CSADDRAGANVLTF. CDR3 DNA: TGCAGTGCCGACGACAGGGCTGGGGCCAACGTCCTGACTTTC.